This note documents a single T cell receptor (beta chain) sequence. Its antigen remains unknown. The length of the CDR3 is 15 residues. V dropped 0 bases and J dropped 7 bases, with 14 bases sitting between them. Per germline, CDR1 SGDLS and CDR2 YYNGEE. The data belong to a study of identical twins. MiXCR, applied by TCRdb to the 5' RACE reads, yields one record per CDR3 protein. The data hold some 500,000 distinct CDR3 sequences, with 13% to 15% observed a single time. Study-level findings and limits: Sequences that were out-of-frame, alpha and twin-shared displayed an excess of low generation probability. There were fewer insertions in abundant cord blood beta clonotypes, but memory repertoires showed no such pattern. Because invariant MAIT and iNKT cells could be present, zero-insertion analyses could be partly confounded.

The same data also contributed to another study, on yellow fever vaccine responses in identical twins.

The sequencing input was CD4+ T cells sorted from blood. This clonotype was sampled from a woman in her late teens or twenties in good health. The rearrangement uses TRBV9 and TRBJ2-1, with D maybe TRBD2 (6 bases). DNA of the CDR3: TGTGCCAGCAGCGTAGATCGAGCGGGCCTGAATGAGCAGTTCTTC. Protein product: CASSVDRAGLNEQFF.